This T cell receptor (beta chain) originates from a study of CD8+ T cells in alopecia areata. Study in general: Treated patients received oral tofacitinib, 5 to 10 mg twice daily. Notes on the study in general: Between patients, shared TCR sequences were less clear than in mice. This was possibly due in part to HLA diversity in the patient population. The study also sequences resident alphabeta T cells of normal skin in scalp samples.

Extraction and reverse transcription of RNA yielded cDNA as the sequencing template. The data were produced by immunoSEQ multiplex PCR, yet TCRdb's version contains in-frame clones alone and is incomplete. The table shows 140,000 to 150,000 clones, with approximately 87% occurring only once. In alopecia areata patients, both lesional scalp punch biopsies and peripheral blood were collected. J lost 3 bases, V lost 4 bases, and 16 bases had no gene match. CDR3 length: 18 amino acids. CDR1 and CDR2 from the germline V gene are SQVTM and ANQGSEA. About this clone itself: Its antigen is still unknown.

The sequencing used CD8+ T cells sorted from blood, collected at week 0. This sequence originates from a human donor with alopecia areata. The chain carries TRBV29-1 and TRBJ2-3; 10 nucleotides align to TRBD1. The CDR3 bases are TGCAGCGTTGTGACAGGGGGCGCCTGGGGCGGGAATACAGATACGCAGTATTTT. It encodes CSVVTGGAWGGNTDTQYF.